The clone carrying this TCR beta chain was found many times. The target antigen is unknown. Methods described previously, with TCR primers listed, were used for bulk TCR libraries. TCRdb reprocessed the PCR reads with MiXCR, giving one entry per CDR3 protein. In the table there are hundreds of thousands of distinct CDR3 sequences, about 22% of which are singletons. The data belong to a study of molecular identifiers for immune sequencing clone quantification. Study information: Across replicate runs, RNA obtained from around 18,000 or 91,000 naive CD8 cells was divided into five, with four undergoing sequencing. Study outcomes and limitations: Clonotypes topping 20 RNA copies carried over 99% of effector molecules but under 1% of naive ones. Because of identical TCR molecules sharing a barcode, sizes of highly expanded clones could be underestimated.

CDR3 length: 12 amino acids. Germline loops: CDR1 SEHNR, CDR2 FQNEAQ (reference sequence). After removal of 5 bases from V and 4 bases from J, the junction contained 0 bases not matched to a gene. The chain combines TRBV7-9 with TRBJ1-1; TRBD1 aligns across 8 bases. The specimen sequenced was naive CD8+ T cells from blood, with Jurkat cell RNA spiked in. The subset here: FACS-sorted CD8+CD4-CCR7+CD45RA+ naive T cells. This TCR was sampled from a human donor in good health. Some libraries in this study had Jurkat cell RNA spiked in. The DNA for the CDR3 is TGTGCCAGCAGCCAGGGGGCCACTGAAGCTTTCTTT. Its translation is CASSQGATEAFF.